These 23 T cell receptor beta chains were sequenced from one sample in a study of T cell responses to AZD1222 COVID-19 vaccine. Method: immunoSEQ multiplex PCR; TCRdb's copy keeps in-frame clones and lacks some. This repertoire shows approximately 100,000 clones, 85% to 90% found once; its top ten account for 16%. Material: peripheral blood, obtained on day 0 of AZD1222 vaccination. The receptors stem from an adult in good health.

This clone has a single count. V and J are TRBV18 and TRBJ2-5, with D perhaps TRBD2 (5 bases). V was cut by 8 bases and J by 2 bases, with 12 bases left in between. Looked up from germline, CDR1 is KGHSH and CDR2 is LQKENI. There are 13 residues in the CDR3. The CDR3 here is CASARADQETQYF. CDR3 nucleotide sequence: TGTGCCAGCGCGAGGGCAGATCAAGAGACCCAGTACTTC.

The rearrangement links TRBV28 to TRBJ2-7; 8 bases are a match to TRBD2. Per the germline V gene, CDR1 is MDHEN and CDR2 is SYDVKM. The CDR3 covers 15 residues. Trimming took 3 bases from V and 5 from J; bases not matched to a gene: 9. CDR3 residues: CASSFTGLGVDEQYF. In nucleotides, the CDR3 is TGTGCCAGCAGTTTCACGGGACTAGGTGTGGACGAGCAGTACTTC.

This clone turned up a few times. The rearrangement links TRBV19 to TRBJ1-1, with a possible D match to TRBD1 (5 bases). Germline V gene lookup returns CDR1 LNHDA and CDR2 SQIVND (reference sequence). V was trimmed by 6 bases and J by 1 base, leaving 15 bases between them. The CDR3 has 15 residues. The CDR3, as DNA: TGTGCCAGTAGCCCCCGTAGAGGGACGAACACTGAAGCTTTCTTT. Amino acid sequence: CASSPRRGTNTEAFF.

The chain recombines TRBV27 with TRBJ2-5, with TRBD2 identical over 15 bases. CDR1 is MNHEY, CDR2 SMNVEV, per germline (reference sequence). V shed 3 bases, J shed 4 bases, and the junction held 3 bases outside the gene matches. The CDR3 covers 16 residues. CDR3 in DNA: TGTGCCAGCAGTTTCGGGACTAGCGGGGGGAGAGAGACCCAGTACTTC. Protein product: CASSFGTSGGRETQYF.

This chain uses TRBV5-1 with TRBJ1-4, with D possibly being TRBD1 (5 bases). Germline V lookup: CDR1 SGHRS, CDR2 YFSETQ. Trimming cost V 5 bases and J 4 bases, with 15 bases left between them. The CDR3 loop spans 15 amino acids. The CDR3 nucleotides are TGCGCCAGCAGTTTCGGACACCTCGGTAATGAAAAACTGTTTTTT. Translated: CASSFGHLGNEKLFF.

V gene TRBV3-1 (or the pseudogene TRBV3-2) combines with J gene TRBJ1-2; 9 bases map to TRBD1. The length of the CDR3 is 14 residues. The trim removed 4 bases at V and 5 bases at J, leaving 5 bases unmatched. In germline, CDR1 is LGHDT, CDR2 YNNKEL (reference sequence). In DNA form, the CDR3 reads TGTGCCAGCAGCCCCCGGGACAGGGAGTATGGCTACACCTTC. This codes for CASSPRDREYGYTF.

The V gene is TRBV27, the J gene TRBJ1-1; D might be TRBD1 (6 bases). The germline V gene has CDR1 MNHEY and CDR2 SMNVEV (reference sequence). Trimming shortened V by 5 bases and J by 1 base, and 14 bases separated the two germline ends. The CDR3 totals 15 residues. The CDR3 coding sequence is TGTGCCAGCAGTCCACAGGGAGTTGAGAACACTGAAGCTTTCTTT. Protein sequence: CASSPQGVENTEAFF.

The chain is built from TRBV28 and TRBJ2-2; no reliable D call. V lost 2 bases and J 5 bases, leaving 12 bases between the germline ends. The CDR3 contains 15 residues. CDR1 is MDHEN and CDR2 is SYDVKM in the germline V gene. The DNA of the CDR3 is TGTGCCAGCAGTTTAGGCTCATTAGTAACCGGGGAGCTGTTTTTT. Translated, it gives CASSLGSLVTGELFF. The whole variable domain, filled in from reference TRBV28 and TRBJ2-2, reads DVKVTQSSRYLVKRTGEKVFLECVQDMDHENMFWYRQDPGLGLRLIYFSYDVKMKEKGDIPEGYSVSREKKERFSLILESASTNQTSMYLCASSLGSLVTGELFFGEGSRLTVL.

The CDR3 bases are TGCAGCGTCCCTGACCGATCTTATGGCTACACCTTC. Protein sequence: CSVPDRSYGYTF. The chain links TRBV29-1 to TRBJ1-2; no clear D gene. V was shortened by 6 bases and J by 5 bases, with 13 bases between the two germline ends. The CDR3 consists of 12 residues. The germline V gene has CDR1 SQVTM and CDR2 ANQGSEA.

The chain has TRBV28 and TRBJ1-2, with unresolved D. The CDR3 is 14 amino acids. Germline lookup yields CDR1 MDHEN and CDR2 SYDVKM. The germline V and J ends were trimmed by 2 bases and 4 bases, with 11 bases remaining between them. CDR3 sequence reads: CASSLGTFFYGYTF. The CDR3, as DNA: TGTGCCAGCAGTTTAGGCACCTTCTTCTATGGCTACACCTTC.

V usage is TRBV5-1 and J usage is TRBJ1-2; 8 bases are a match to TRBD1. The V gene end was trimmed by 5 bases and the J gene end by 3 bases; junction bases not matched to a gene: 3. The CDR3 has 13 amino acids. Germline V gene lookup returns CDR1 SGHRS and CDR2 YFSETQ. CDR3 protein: CASRPTGDYGYTF. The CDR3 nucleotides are TGCGCCAGCAGACCGACAGGGGACTATGGCTACACCTTC.

CDR3: CASSGTQNQPQHF. The CDR3 nucleotides read TGTGCCAGCAGTGGAACCCAGAATCAGCCCCAGCATTTT. The chain carries TRBV2 and TRBJ1-5; D not certain. Trimming took 4 bases from V and 4 from J, leaving 8 bases between them. CDR1 is SNHLY, CDR2 FYNNEI, per germline. The length of the CDR3 is 13 residues.

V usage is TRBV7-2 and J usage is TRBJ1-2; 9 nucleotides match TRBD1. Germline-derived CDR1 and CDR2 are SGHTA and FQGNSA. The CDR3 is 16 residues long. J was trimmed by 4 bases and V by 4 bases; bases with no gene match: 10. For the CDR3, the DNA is TGTGCCAGCAGCTCGGCCGGGACAGGGAGCGCCTATGGCTACACCTTC. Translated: CASSSAGTGSAYGYTF.

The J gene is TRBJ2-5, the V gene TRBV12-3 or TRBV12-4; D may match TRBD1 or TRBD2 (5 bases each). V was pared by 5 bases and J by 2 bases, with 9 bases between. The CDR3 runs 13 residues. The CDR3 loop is CASSVGPQETQYF. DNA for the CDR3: TGTGCCAGCAGTGTGGGACCACAAGAGACCCAGTACTTC.

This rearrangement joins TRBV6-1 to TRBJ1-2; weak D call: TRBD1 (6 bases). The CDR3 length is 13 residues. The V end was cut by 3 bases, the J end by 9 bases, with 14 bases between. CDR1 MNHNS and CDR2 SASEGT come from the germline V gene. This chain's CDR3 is CASSEVSGASYTF. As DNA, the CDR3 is TGTGCCAGCAGTGAGGTTTCGGGGGCCAGCTACACCTTC.

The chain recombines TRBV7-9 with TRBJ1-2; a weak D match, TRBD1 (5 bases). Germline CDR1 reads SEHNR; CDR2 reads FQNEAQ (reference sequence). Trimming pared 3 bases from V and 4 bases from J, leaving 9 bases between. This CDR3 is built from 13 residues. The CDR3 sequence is CASSFDGGYGYTF. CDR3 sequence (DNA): TGTGCCAGCAGCTTCGATGGGGGCTATGGCTACACCTTC.

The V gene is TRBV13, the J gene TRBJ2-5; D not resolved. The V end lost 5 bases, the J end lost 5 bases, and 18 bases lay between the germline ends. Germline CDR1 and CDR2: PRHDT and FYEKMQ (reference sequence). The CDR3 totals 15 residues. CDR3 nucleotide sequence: TGTGCCAGCAGCGTAAACCCCGGAGCCGCGGAGACCCAGTACTTC. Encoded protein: CASSVNPGAAETQYF.

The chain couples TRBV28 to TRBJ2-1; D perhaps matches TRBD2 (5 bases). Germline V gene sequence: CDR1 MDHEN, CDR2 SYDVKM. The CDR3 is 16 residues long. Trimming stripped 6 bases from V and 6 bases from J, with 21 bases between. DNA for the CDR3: TGTGCCAGCAGGCCTAGGACGGGCTTTGCGGGCAATGAGCAGTTCTTC. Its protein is CASRPRTGFAGNEQFF.

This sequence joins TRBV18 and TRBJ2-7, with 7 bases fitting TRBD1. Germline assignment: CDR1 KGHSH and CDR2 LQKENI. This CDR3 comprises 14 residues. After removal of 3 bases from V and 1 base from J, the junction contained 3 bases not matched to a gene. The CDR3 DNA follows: TGTGCCAGCTCACCGGGACAGCAATCCTACGAGCAGTACTTC. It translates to CASSPGQQSYEQYF.

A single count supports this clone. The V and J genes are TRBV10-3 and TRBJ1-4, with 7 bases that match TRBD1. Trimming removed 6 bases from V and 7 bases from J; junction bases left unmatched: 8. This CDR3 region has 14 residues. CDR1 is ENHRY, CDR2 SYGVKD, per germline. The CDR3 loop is CAISAQGESEKLFF. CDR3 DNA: TGTGCCATCAGCGCCCAGGGGGAAAGTGAAAAACTGTTTTTT.

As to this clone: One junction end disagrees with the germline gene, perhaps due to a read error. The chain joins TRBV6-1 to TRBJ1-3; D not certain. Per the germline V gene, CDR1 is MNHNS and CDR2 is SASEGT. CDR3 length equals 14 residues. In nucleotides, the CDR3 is TGTGCCAGCACTGAACGAGGCTCTGGAAACACCATATATTTT. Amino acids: CASTERGSGNTIYF.

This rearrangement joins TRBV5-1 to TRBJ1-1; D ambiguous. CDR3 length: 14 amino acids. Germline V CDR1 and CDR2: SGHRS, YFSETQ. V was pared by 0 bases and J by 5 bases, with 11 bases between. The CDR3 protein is CASSLGAGRTEAFF. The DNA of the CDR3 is TGCGCCAGCAGCTTGGGGGCAGGAAGAACTGAAGCTTTCTTT.

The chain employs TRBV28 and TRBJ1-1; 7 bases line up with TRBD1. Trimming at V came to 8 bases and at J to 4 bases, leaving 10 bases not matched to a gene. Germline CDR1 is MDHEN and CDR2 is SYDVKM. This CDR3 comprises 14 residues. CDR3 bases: TGTGCCAGCCGCCCAACAGGGGAGACCACTGAAGCTTTCTTT. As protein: CASRPTGETTEAFF.